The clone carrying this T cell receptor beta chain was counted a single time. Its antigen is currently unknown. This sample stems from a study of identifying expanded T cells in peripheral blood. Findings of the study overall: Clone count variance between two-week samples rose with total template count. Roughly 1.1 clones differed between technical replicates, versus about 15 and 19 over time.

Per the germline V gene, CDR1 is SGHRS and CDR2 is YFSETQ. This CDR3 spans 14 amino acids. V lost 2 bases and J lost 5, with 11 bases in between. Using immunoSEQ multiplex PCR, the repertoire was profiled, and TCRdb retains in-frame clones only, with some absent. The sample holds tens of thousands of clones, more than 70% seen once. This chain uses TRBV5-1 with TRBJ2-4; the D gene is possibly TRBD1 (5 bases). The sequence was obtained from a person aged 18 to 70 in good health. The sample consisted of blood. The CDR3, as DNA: TGCGCCAGCAGCTTAGCAGGGTGGCAAAACATTCAGTACTTC. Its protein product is CASSLAGWQNIQYF.